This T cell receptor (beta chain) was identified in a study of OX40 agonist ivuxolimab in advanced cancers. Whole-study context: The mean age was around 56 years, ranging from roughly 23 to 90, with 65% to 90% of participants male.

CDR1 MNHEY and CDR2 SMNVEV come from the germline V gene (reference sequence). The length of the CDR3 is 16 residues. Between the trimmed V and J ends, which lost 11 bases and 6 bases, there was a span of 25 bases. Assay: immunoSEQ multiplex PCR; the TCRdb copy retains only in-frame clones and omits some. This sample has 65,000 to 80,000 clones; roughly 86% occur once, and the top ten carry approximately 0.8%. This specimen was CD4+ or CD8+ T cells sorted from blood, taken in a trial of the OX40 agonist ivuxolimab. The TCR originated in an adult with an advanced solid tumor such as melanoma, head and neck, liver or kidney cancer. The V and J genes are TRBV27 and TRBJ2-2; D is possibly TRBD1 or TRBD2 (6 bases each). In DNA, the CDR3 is TGTGCCTCCGCGGGGTATGTGGGGGCGGGGTCCGGGGAGCTGTTTTTT. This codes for CASAGYVGAGSGELFF.